Below, 5 T cell receptor beta chains from the same sample are listed, as sequenced in a study of human T cells and chemical hapten exposure (dated by TCRdb to the early 2020s). The library relied on RACE. Sequenced using a NextSeq 500. The public reads were reanalyzed by TCRdb: fastp trimming at Q25, MiXCR alignment, in-frame beta chains only. Here each entry gathers all rows of one CDR3 protein and keeps the most common genes and DNA. Within this sample are 55,000 to 75,000 distinct CDR3 sequences, with over 10% of them counted one time only. The ten biggest clones cover 2.4% of the sample. Explained via the paper, the time point label denotes: patch test 3, about 24 weeks after DPC sensitization. Explained via the paper, the treatment or condition label denotes: therapeutic diphenylcyclopropenone sensitization with weekly scalp DPC. Sequenced material: whole blood, taken in connection with sensitization to the hapten diphenylcyclopropenone (DPC). These receptors were obtained from a man between 25 and 39 years old with alopecia areata. Some clones in this sample may be carry-over from other donors' samples.

This clonotype was detected only a few times. The J gene is TRBJ1-2, the V gene TRBV5-1; D may be TRBD1 (5 bases). V lost 1 base and J lost 3, with 13 bases in between. The CDR3 has 15 amino acids. CDR1 SGHRS and CDR2 YFSETQ come from the germline V gene. CDR3 DNA: TGCGCCAGCAGCTTGCGGGGACCCCCCGACTATGGCTACACCTTC. Translated, it gives CASSLRGPPDYGYTF.

This clonotype was seen a handful of times. The chain joins TRBV7-2 to TRBJ2-5; 9 bases fit TRBD1. Trimming took 0 bases from V and 2 from J; bases not matched to a gene: 7. There are 17 residues in the CDR3. Germline CDR1 and CDR2: SGHTA and FQGNSA. CDR3 in amino acids: CASSLAGQGTPQETQYF. CDR3 DNA sequence: TGTGCCAGCAGCTTAGCGGGACAGGGAACACCTCAAGAGACCCAGTACTTC. Full variable domain (remainder filled in from reference TRBV7-2 and TRBJ2-5): GAGVSQSPSNKVTEKGKDVELRCDPISGHTALYWYRQSLGQGLEFLIYFQGNSAPDKSGLPSDRFSAERTGGSVSTLTIQRTQQEDSAVYLCASSLAGQGTPQETQYFGPGTRLLVL.

There are a few counts of this clonotype. The chain carries TRBV29-1 and TRBJ1-4; 9 nucleotides align to TRBD1. V lost 6 bases, J lost 7 bases, and 9 bases stayed unmatched. The CDR3 extends over 14 amino acids. The germline V gene encodes CDR1 SQVTM and CDR2 ANQGSEA. CDR3 loop: CSVVQGAAGEKLFF. The CDR3 DNA follows: TGCAGCGTCGTACAGGGGGCGGCCGGTGAAAAACTGTTTTTT.

The table lists this clonotype with many counts. For the CDR3, the DNA is TGTGCCACCAGTGATTTGCGGTACGGGGGCACCTACGAGCAGTACTTC. Residues: CATSDLRYGGTYEQYF. This chain joins TRBV24-1 and TRBJ2-7; tentatively, D is TRBD1 or TRBD2 (6 bases each). Trimming pared 0 bases from V and 2 bases from J, leaving 13 bases between. The CDR3 contains 16 residues. Germline V lookup: CDR1 KGHDR, CDR2 SFDVKD.

This sequence joins TRBV7-6 and TRBJ2-7, with D perhaps matching TRBD1 (5 bases). This CDR3 comprises 15 residues. Trimming removed 1 base at V and 0 bases at J, with 10 bases between. From germline, CDR1 is SGHVS and CDR2 FNYEAQ. The CDR3 protein is CASSLDQGSSYEQYF. Here the CDR3 DNA reads TGTGCCAGCAGCTTAGATCAGGGCAGCTCCTACGAGCAGTACTTC. Full variable domain (missing parts from reference TRBV7-6 and TRBJ2-7): GAGVSQSPRYKVTKRGQDVALRCDPISGHVSLYWYRQALGQGPEFLTYFNYEAQQDKSGLPNDRFSAERPEGSISTLTIQRTEQRDSAMYRCASSLDQGSSYEQYFGPGTRLTVT.